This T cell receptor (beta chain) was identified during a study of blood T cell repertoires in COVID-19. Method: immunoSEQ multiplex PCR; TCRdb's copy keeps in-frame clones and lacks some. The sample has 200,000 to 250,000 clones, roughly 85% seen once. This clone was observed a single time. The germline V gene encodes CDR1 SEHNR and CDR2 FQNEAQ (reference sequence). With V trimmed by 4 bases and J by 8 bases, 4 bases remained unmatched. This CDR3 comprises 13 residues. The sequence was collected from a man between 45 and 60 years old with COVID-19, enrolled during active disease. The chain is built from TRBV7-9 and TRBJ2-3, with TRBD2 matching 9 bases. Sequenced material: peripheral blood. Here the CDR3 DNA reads TGTGCCAGCAGCTCTGTGACTAGCGGTACGCAGTATTTT. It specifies CASSSVTSGTQYF.